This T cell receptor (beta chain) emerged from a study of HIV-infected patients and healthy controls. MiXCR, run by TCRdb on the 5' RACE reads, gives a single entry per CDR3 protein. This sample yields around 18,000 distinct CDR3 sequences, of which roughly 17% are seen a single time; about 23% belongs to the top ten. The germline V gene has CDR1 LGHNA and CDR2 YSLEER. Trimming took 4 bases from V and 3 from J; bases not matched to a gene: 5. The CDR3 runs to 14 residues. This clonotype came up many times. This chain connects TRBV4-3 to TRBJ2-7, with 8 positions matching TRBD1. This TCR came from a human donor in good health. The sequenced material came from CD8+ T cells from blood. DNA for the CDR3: TGCGCCAGCAGCCCACGACAGGGGAGCTACGAGCAGTACTTC. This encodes CASSPRQGSYEQYF.